What follows is one T cell receptor beta chain and its context. One Seattle source followed patients from active infection through their disease course. This sample was included in a study of blood T cell repertoires in COVID-19. Study-wide context: PBMCs, B-cell-depleted T cells, or T cells provided the cDNA or gDNA that made up the material.

Authors' analysis steps: Amplification from reference gene primers served as the basis for estimated nucleated cell counts. The assay was immunoSEQ multiplex PCR, and TCRdb's table has in-frame clones only and misses some. D and trimming come from the DNA, and the V and J calls and clone size come from that table. The sample lists 300,000 to 400,000 clones, around 86% occurring once. This CDR3 comprises 16 residues. V trimming: 2 bases; J trimming: 4 bases; junction bases outside the gene matches: 6. CDR1 is SGDLS, CDR2 YYNGEE, per germline. Material: peripheral blood. The TCR was taken from a woman between 45 and 65 years old with COVID-19, enrolled during active disease. The chain employs TRBV9 and TRBJ2-5; 12 bases are shared with TRBD1. CDR3 bases: TGTGCCAGCAGCGTCAAGCCGGGACAGGGGGCAGAGACCCAGTACTTC. This sequence encodes CASSVKPGQGAETQYF.